This TCR beta chain originates from a study of T cell responses to AZD1222 COVID-19 vaccine. Across the study: It was second doses at about 4 or about 12 weeks that were pooled. Study-level findings and limits: Spike-specific TCR breadth and depth went up after people got two AZD1222 doses. Mostly white British, mostly female donors; authors suggested clonal diversity may be underestimated. Repertoire samples came only from after the peak T cell response.

The CDR3 covers 11 residues. V was pared by 4 bases and J by 5 bases, with 5 bases between. CDR1 is SNHLY and CDR2 is FYNNEI in the germline V gene. Profiled with immunoSEQ multiplex PCR; TCRdb holds only in-frame clones, not every one. The sample consists of around 72,000 clones, around 82% of them appearing once. Details on this clone: Its specificity is not known.

The sequencing here drew on peripheral blood, taken on day 0 of AZD1222 vaccination. The rearrangement uses TRBV2 and TRBJ1-2; no clear D. The sequence was collected from an adult in good health. Written as DNA, the CDR3 is TGTGCCAGCAGTGGGGATTATGGCTACACCTTC. Its translation: CASSGDYGYTF. The variable domain in full, with the rest retrieved from reference TRBV2 and TRBJ1-2, is EPEVTQTPSHQVTQMGQEVILRCVPISNHLYFYWYRQILGQKVEFLVSFYNNEISEKSEIFDDQFSVERPDGSNFTLKIRSTKLEDSAMYFCASSGDYGYTFGSGTRLTVV.